This T cell receptor beta chain was captured by sequencing in a study of T cells in localized non-small cell lung cancer. Germline V lookup: CDR1 MNHGY, CDR2 SAAAGT. Germline trimming cut 5 bases from V and 7 bases from J; bases unmatched to any gene: 13. CDR3 length equals 16 residues. Here immunoSEQ multiplex PCR was the method, and the copy in TCRdb shows in-frame clones only, minus some. Here the sample spans 2,500 to 3,500 clones, 39% being singletons. This clone has just a few counts. Antigen: not known. Study results and caveats: There was higher T cell clonality in uninvolved adjacent lung than in tumor, and it was highest there.

This sequence was found in a woman aged 40 to 75 with stage I lung adenocarcinoma. V and J are TRBV6-8 and TRBJ2-2; 7 positions match TRBD2. Sequenced material: normal lung tissue next to the tumor, taken before any cancer treatment. The CDR3 sequence is CASSVQSRAGDGELFF. Here the CDR3 DNA reads TGTGCCAGCAGTGTCCAGAGCAGGGCGGGAGACGGGGAGCTGTTTTTT.